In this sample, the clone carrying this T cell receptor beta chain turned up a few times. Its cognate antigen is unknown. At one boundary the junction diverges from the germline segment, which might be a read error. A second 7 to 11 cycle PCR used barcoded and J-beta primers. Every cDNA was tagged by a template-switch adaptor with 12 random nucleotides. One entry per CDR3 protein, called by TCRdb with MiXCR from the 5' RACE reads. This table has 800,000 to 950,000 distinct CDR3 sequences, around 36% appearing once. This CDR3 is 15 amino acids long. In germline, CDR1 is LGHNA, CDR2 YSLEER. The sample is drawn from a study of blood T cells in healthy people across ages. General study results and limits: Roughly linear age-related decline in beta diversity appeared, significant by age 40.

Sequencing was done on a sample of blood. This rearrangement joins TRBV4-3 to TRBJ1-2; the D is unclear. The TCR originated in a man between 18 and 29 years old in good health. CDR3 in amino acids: CAGSQVDPGGNGYTF. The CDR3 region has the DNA TGCGCCGGCAGCCAAGTGGACCCCGGAGGGAATGGCTACACCTTC.